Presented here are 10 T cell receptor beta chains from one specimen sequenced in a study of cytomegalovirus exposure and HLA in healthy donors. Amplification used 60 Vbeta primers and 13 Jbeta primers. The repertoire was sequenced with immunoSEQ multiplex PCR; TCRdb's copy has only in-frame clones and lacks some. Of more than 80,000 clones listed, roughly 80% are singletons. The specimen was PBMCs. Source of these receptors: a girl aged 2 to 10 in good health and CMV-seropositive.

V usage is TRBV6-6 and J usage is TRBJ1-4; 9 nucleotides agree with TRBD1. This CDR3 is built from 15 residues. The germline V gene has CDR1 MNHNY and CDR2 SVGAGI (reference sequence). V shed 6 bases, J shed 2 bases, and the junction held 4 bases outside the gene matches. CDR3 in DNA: TGTGCCAGCAGGAGACAGGGGGATACTAATGAAAAACTGTTTTTT. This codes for CASRRQGDTNEKLFF.

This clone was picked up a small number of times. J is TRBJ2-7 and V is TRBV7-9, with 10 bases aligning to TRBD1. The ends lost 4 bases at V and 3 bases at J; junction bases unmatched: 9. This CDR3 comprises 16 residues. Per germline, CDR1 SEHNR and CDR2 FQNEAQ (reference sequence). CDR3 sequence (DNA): TGTGCCAGCAGCTCTGGGACAGGGGATCTTTTCTACGAGCAGTACTTC. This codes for CASSSGTGDLFYEQYF. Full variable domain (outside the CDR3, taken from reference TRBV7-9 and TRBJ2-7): DTGVSQNPRHKITKRGQNVTFRCDPISEHNRLYWYRQTLGQGPEFLTYFQNEAQLEKSRLLSDRFSAERPKGSFSTLEIQRTEQGDSAMYLCASSSGTGDLFYEQYFGPGTRLTVT.

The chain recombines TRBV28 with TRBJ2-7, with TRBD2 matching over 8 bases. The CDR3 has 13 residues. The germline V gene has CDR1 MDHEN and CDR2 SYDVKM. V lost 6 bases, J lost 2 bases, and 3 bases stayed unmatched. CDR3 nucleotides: TGTGCCAGCAGGCTAGCGGGTCCCTACGAGCAGTACTTC. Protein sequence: CASRLAGPYEQYF.

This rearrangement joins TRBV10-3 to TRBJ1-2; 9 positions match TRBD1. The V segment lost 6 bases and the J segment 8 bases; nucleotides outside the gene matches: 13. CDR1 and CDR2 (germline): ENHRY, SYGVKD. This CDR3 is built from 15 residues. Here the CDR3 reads CAIRKGTGSDSGYTF. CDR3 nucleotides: TGTGCCATCAGGAAGGGGACAGGGAGCGATTCGGGCTACACCTTC.

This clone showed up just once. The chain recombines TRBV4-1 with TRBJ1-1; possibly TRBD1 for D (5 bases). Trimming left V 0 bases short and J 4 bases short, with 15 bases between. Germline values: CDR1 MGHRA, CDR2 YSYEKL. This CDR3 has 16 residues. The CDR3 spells CASSQDIRPGGTEAFF. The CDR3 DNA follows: TGCGCCAGCAGCCAAGATATTAGGCCCGGGGGCACTGAAGCTTTCTTT.

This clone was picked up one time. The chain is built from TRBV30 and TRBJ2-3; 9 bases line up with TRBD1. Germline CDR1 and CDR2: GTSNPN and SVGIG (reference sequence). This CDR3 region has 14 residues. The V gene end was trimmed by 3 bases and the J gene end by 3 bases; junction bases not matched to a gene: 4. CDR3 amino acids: CAWREGTGTDTQYF. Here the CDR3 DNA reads TGTGCCTGGAGGGAAGGGACAGGGACAGATACGCAGTATTTT. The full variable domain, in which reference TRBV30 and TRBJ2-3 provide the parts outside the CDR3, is SQTIHQWPATLVQPVGSPLSLECTVEGTSNPNLYWYRQAAGRGLQLLFYSVGIGQISSEVPQNLSASRPQDRQFILSSKKLLLSDSGFYLCAWREGTGTDTQYFGPGTRLTVL.

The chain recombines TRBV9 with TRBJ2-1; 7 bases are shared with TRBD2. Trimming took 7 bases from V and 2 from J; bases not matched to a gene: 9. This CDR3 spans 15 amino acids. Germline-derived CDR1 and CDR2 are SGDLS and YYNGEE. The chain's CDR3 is CASDEGGSAYNEQFF. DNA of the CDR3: TGTGCCAGCGACGAAGGCGGGAGCGCCTACAATGAGCAGTTCTTC.

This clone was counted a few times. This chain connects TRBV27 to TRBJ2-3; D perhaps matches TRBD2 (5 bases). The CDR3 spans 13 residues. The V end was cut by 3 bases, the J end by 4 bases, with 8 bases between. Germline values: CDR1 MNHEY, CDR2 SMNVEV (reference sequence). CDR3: CASSLPRADTQYF. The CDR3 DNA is TGTGCCAGCAGTTTGCCGCGGGCAGATACGCAGTATTTT.

CDR3 sequence (DNA): TGCAGTGCCGAAGCCCACGAGCAGTACTTC. Translating gives CSAEAHEQYF. This chain uses TRBV20-1 with TRBJ2-7; D gene ambiguous. This CDR3 contains 10 residues. The ends were cut back, 6 bases at V and 5 bases at J, with 8 bases in the middle. Germline loops: CDR1 DFQATT, CDR2 SNEGSKA (reference sequence).

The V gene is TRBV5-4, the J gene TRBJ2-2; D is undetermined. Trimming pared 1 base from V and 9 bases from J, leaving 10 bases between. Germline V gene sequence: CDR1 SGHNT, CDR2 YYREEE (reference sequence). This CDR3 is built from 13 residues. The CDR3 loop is CASSLYRVRELFF. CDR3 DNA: TGTGCCAGCAGCTTGTACCGGGTCCGGGAGCTGTTTTTT.